The clone carrying this T cell receptor (beta chain) came up a few times. The J segment lost 4 bases and the V segment lost 4 bases, leaving 8 bases of the junction unmatched. Per germline, CDR1 SGHTA and CDR2 FQGNSA. The CDR3 consists of 15 residues. Sequencing libraries for TCR beta were prepared with iRepertoire HTBI primers and Arm-PCR of CDR3 regions. Using its own MiXCR run on the multiplex PCR reads, TCRdb lists one record per CDR3 protein. The repertoire has about 350,000 distinct CDR3 sequences, over 15% of them found once; the top ten carry 25% to 30%. The entry originates in a study of regulatory T cells in long-lasting Graves disease. Looking at the study overall: Graves' patients, diagnosed recently, had received antithyroid drugs under 3 months.

Indicated time point: newly diagnosed GD, antithyroid drugs for less than 3 months. RNA isolated from PBMCs was used to make the TCR library. These data also featured in a second study, about T cells in Graves' hyperthyroidism and ophthalmopathy.

The chain carries TRBV7-2 and TRBJ1-2, with 8 bases matching TRBD1. Sequences were derived from peripheral blood mononuclear cells (PBMCs), sampled at new diagnosis, from a patient treated with antithyroid drugs. This clonotype originated in a man aged 35-49 years with Graves disease. The CDR3 nucleotides read TGTGCCAGCAGCTATTTAGACAGGGGTACCTATGGCTACACCTTC. Translating it yields CASSYLDRGTYGYTF.